The 27 T cell receptor beta chains given below trace back to one sample, sequenced in a study of T cells in Graves' hyperthyroidism and ophthalmopathy. RNA transcripts yielded amplified TCR beta CDR3 regions. HTBI primers were employed in a first-round RT-PCR of the TCR CDR3. Via MiXCR, TCRdb re-called the multiplex PCR reads, giving one row per CDR3 protein. Of hundreds of thousands of distinct CDR3 sequences listed, 15% to 19% were seen once; the top ten hold approximately 7.5%. The material sequenced was blood. These receptors were collected from a young woman with Graves' hyperthyroidism.

Ten or more counts support this clonotype. V usage is TRBV20-1 and J usage is TRBJ1-1; tentative D call: TRBD1 (5 bases). The ends were cut back, 4 bases at V and 3 bases at J, with 12 bases in the middle. Germline V lookup: CDR1 DFQATT, CDR2 SNEGSKA (reference sequence). CDR3 size: 13 residues. In DNA, the CDR3 is TGCAGTGCTATGGGGGGAGATCACACTGAAGCTTTCTTT. It is translated as CSAMGGDHTEAFF.

This clonotype was seen more than once but under ten times. The V call is TRBV2, the J call TRBJ1-2; 8 bases align to TRBD1. In germline, CDR1 is SNHLY, CDR2 FYNNEI. The trim removed 7 bases at V and 1 base at J, leaving 5 bases unmatched. This CDR3 spans 14 amino acids. The CDR3 DNA reads as TGTGCCAGCACTCGGGACAGGCTTAACTATGGCTACACCTTC. Translation gives CASTRDRLNYGYTF.

This clonotype was found many times. The genes are TRBV6-1 and TRBJ2-5, with D possibly TRBD2 on 6 matching bases. The CDR3 consists of 16 residues. Between the trimmed V and J ends, which lost 3 bases and 5 bases, there was a span of 19 bases. Looked up from germline, CDR1 is MNHNS and CDR2 is SASEGT. CDR3 sequence (DNA): TGTGCCAGCAGTGAGGGAGGACACCTTTGGACGGAGACCCAGTACTTC. Translated, it gives CASSEGGHLWTETQYF.

As to this clonotype: This may be a read error, as it is one base from a much larger clone. The J gene is TRBJ2-2, the V gene TRBV7-2, with D perhaps matching TRBD1 or TRBD2 (5 bases each). Trimming left V 8 bases short and J 6 bases short, with 19 bases between. The CDR3 is 15 residues long. CDR1 SGHTA and CDR2 FQGNSA come from the germline V gene. The CDR3 nucleotides read TGTGCCAGCCTTTACGAGGGGAGAAACGCCGGGGAGCTGTTTTTT. Its protein is CASLYEGRNAGELFF. Full variable domain (outside the CDR3, taken from reference TRBV7-2 and TRBJ2-2): GAGVSQSPSNKVTEKGKDVELRCDPISGHTALYWYRQSLGQGLEFLIYFQGNSAPDKSGLPSDRFSAERTGGSVSTLTIQRTQQEDSAVYLCASLYEGRNAGELFFGEGSRLTVL.

This clonotype appeared many times. The rearrangement links TRBV12-3 or TRBV12-4 to TRBJ1-2; 7 positions agree with TRBD1. The CDR3 spans 13 residues. V shed 3 bases, J shed 8 bases, and the junction held 6 bases outside the gene matches. The CDR3: CASSFGTVLGYTF. The CDR3 region has the DNA TGTGCCAGCAGTTTTGGGACAGTGTTGGGCTACACCTTC.

The genes are TRBV6-1 and TRBJ1-5; 9 bases match TRBD1. The CDR3 runs 17 residues. From germline, CDR1 is MNHNS and CDR2 SASEGT. The V gene end was trimmed by 7 bases and the J gene end by 5 bases; junction bases not matched to a gene: 15. The CDR3 DNA reads as TGTGCCAGCATATCAACCGGGACAGGGTATCATCATCAGCCCCAGCATTTT. Its translation: CASISTGTGYHHQPQHF.

This clonotype was seen a handful of times. The chain joins TRBV9 to TRBJ1-4, with 7 bases fitting TRBD1. V lost 5 bases, J lost 12 bases, and 4 bases stayed unmatched. CDR1 and CDR2 from the germline V gene are SGDLS and YYNGEE. The CDR3 sequence is 11 residues long. CDR3 bases: TGTGCCAGCAGTGTTGGACAGGAACTGTTTTTT. Its protein product is CASSVGQELFF.

This clonotype was seen at least ten times. V usage is TRBV3-1 and J usage is TRBJ1-2; possibly TRBD1 for D (5 bases). This CDR3 has 15 amino acids. Trimming removed 0 bases from V and 0 bases from J, with 8 bases in between. CDR1 is LGHDT and CDR2 is YNNKEL in the germline V gene (reference sequence). The CDR3, as DNA: TGTGCCAGCAGCCAAGACACAGGATCTAACTATGGCTACACCTTC. It yields the protein CASSQDTGSNYGYTF. Complete variable domain (other parts from reference TRBV3-1 and TRBJ1-2): DTAVSQTPKYLVTQMGNDKSIKCEQNLGHDTMYWYKQDSKKFLKIMFSYNNKELIINETVPNRFSPKSPDKAHLNLHINSLELGDSAVYFCASSQDTGSNYGYTFGSGTRLTVV.

This clonotype was recorded many times. V is TRBV12-5 and J is TRBJ1-2, with 7 bases aligning to TRBD1. This CDR3 is 16 amino acids long. The ends lost 0 bases at V and 8 bases at J; junction bases unmatched: 12. Germline values: CDR1 LGHNT, CDR2 FRNRAP. The CDR3 DNA reads TGTGCTAGTGGTTTGGTATCCTCAGGGGGGTCGGGCGGCTACACCTTC. Translating it yields CASGLVSSGGSGGYTF.

This clonotype was recorded at least ten times. The chain is built from TRBV2 and TRBJ2-3, with 12 bases matching TRBD2. Germline trimming cut 3 bases from V and 0 bases from J; bases unmatched to any gene: 7. Germline V lookup: CDR1 SNHLY, CDR2 FYNNEI. The length of the CDR3 is 18 residues. In DNA, the CDR3 is TGTGCCAGCAGTGAGGTGGCTAGCGGGGGGGCCAGCACAGATACGCAGTATTTT. Its translation: CASSEVASGGASTDTQYF.

The table lists this clonotype with a few counts. This may be a read error, as it is one base from a much larger clone. V gene TRBV2 combines with J gene TRBJ2-7, with D perhaps matching TRBD2 (5 bases). Per the germline V gene, CDR1 is SNHLY and CDR2 is FYNNEI. The CDR3 runs to 14 residues. The CDR3 sequence: CASSGGQIANEQHF. The CDR3 DNA reads as TGTGCCAGCAGTGGAGGGCAGATAGCTAACGAGCAGCACTTC.

Many counts were recorded for this clonotype. The chain is built from TRBV6-1 and TRBJ1-5, with 7 bases fitting TRBD1. CDR3 length: 16 amino acids. The V segment lost 7 bases and the J segment 1 base; nucleotides outside the gene matches: 10. The germline CDR1 and CDR2 sequences are MNHNS and SASEGT. CDR3 sequence (DNA): TGTGCCAGCAACCCCGGGAGGGGGCAAAGCAATCAGCCCCAGCATTTT. Amino acid sequence: CASNPGRGQSNQPQHF.

This clonotype was observed a few times. The rearrangement uses TRBV19 and TRBJ2-5; unclear D gene. Germline V CDR1 and CDR2: LNHDA, SQIVND (reference sequence). The CDR3 loop spans 15 amino acids. The ends were cut back, 3 bases at V and 1 base at J, with 12 bases in the middle. Here the CDR3 reads CASSISGLLQETQYF. The DNA for the CDR3 is TGTGCCAGTAGTATCTCCGGGCTACTCCAAGAGACCCAGTACTTC.

This clonotype was counted only a few times. The CDR3 DNA is TGCGCCAGCAGTTGGGGTACATCCAACACTGAAGCTTTCTTT. It encodes CASSWGTSNTEAFF. The rearrangement links TRBV5-1 to TRBJ1-1; unclear D gene. Trimming stripped 5 bases from V and 2 bases from J, with 13 bases between. The germline gives CDR1 SGHRS, CDR2 YFSETQ. The CDR3 runs 14 residues.

This clonotype has at least ten counts. The chain is built from TRBV20-1 and TRBJ2-3; 9 nucleotides align to TRBD2. The CDR3 extends over 16 amino acids. Germline-derived CDR1 and CDR2 are DFQATT and SNEGSKA (reference sequence). V lost 3 bases to trimming and J lost 9 bases; unmatched junction nucleotides: 16. The CDR3 nucleotides read TGCAGTGCTAGGACACCGGGACTAGCAGCTTCAACGACGCAGTATTTT. Translated, it gives CSARTPGLAASTTQYF.

The chain recombines TRBV7-6 with TRBJ1-6, with no clear D. The V gene's germline CDR1 is SGHVS and CDR2 FNYEAQ. V was pared by 2 bases and J by 7 bases, with 9 bases between. The CDR3 totals 14 residues. In DNA form, the CDR3 reads TGTGCCAGCAGCTTAAGGGAGTCGAATTCACCCCTCCACTTT. Its translation: CASSLRESNSPLHF.

The rearrangement links TRBV7-9 to TRBJ2-2; 7 positions agree with TRBD1. CDR3 size: 15 residues. Trimming took 5 bases from V and 6 from J; bases not matched to a gene: 9. Germline CDR1 and CDR2: SEHNR and FQNEAQ (reference sequence). The CDR3 region is CASSPNRQGSGELFF. CDR3 coding DNA: TGTGCCAGCAGCCCAAATCGACAGGGCTCCGGGGAGCTGTTTTTT.

This clonotype was recorded at least ten times. The rearrangement links TRBV20-1 to TRBJ2-1; the match to TRBD2 covers 12 bases. Per germline, CDR1 DFQATT and CDR2 SNEGSKA (reference sequence). With 0 bases clipped from V and 3 bases from J, the junction kept 6 bases outside the gene matches. This CDR3 contains 17 residues. CDR3 amino acids: CSARDPLTSGGYNEQFF. The CDR3 coding sequence is TGCAGTGCTAGAGATCCCCTGACTAGCGGGGGCTACAATGAGCAGTTCTTC.

This clonotype was detected ten times or more. J is TRBJ2-3 and V is TRBV12-3 or TRBV12-4; D may match TRBD1 or TRBD2 (5 bases each). V was shortened by 3 bases and J by 1 base, with 11 bases between the two germline ends. The CDR3 extends over 15 amino acids. The CDR3 coding sequence is TGTGCCAGCAGTTTCTCGAGGGGCCGCACAGATACGCAGTATTTT. Its protein product is CASSFSRGRTDTQYF.

Ten or more counts support this clonotype. The V gene is TRBV5-1, the J gene TRBJ1-1; D is unresolved. There are 13 residues in the CDR3. Germline lookup yields CDR1 SGHRS and CDR2 YFSETQ. Trimming stripped 0 bases from V and 5 bases from J, with 8 bases between. In DNA form, the CDR3 reads TGCGCCAGCAGCTTGGCGGTAGGAACTGAAGCTTTCTTT. Protein product: CASSLAVGTEAFF.

V and J are TRBV29-1 and TRBJ2-3; D may be TRBD2 (6 bases). The CDR3 extends over 13 amino acids. CDR1 SQVTM and CDR2 ANQGSEA come from the germline V gene. V lost 3 bases and J lost 2, with 9 bases in between. The CDR3 region is CSVDSGHTDTQYF. CDR3 bases: TGCAGCGTTGATAGCGGACACACAGATACGCAGTATTTT.

This clonotype was observed at least ten times. The V gene is TRBV2, the J gene TRBJ2-5, with D possibly matching TRBD1 (6 bases). Trimming removed 8 bases at V and 5 bases at J, with 12 bases between. The CDR3 is made up of 12 amino acids. Germline V gene data show CDR1 as SNHLY and CDR2 as FYNNEI. The CDR3 sequence is CASGGQMETQYF. Here the CDR3 DNA reads TGTGCCAGCGGGGGACAAATGGAGACCCAGTACTTC.

Many counts were recorded for this clonotype. The V gene is TRBV28, the J gene TRBJ1-2; D uncertain. Trimming stripped 2 bases from V and 4 bases from J, with 14 bases between. This CDR3 spans 15 amino acids. Germline values: CDR1 MDHEN, CDR2 SYDVKM. CDR3 sequence: CASSLMGGDSYGYTF. The CDR3, as DNA: TGTGCCAGCAGTTTAATGGGCGGTGATAGCTATGGCTACACCTTC.

This clonotype appeared many times. The gene calls are TRBV12-3 or TRBV12-4 and TRBJ2-1; 7 bases map to TRBD1. J lost 10 bases, V lost 6 bases, and 3 bases had no gene match. The CDR3 loop spans 11 amino acids. The CDR3 DNA sequence: TGTGCCAGCAGATACAGGGGAGAGCAGTTCTTC. Translation: CASRYRGEQFF.

The table lists this clonotype with a few counts. The V and J genes are TRBV5-1 and TRBJ2-3; tentatively, D is TRBD1 (6 bases). This CDR3 comprises 14 residues. Germline loops: CDR1 SGHRS, CDR2 YFSETQ. Trimming removed 4 bases from V and 3 bases from J, with 12 bases in between. This CDR3 is CASSHDRLTDTQYF. The CDR3 DNA reads TGCGCCAGCAGCCACGACAGGTTAACAGATACGCAGTATTTT.

This clonotype has more than one count but fewer than ten. V usage is TRBV29-1 and J usage is TRBJ2-7, with D uncertain. Looked up from germline, CDR1 is SQVTM and CDR2 is ANQGSEA. The CDR3 totals 12 residues. V was clipped by 7 bases and J by 3 bases, with 13 bases between them. The CDR3 DNA reads TGCAGCGCCGCCAGCGCGGTCTACGAGCAGTACTTC. Translation gives CSAASAVYEQYF.

The chain employs TRBV28 and TRBJ1-1; 8 nucleotides match TRBD1. The ends lost 5 bases at V and 4 bases at J; junction bases unmatched: 6. The CDR3 spans 14 residues. Germline CDR1 and CDR2: MDHEN and SYDVKM. The CDR3 DNA follows: TGTGCCAGCAGTGGCGAGACAGGGGCCACTGAAGCTTTCTTT. Its translation: CASSGETGATEAFF. Together with reference TRBV28 and TRBJ1-1, the CDR3 gives the full variable domain: DVKVTQSSRYLVKRTGEKVFLECVQDMDHENMFWYRQDPGLGLRLIYFSYDVKMKEKGDIPEGYSVSREKKERFSLILESASTNQTSMYLCASSGETGATEAFFGQGTRLTVV.